This T cell receptor (beta chain) comes out of a study of blood T cell repertoires in COVID-19. Source study methods: Amplification of reference gene primers provided the estimated nucleated cell counts. Sequencing used immunoSEQ multiplex PCR; TCRdb keeps in-frame clones, though not all of them. V and J calls and clone size are given by that table; D and trimming were obtained from the DNA. The profile shows around 170,000 clones, approximately 90% of them singletons. The clonotype originates from a woman in her 30s with active or convalescent COVID-19. The specimen sequenced was peripheral blood.

For the CDR3, the DNA is TGTGCCAGCAGCCCCGGGACAGGCCTCAATCAGCCCCAGCATTTT. Amino acids: CASSPGTGLNQPQHF. This chain connects TRBV27 to TRBJ1-5, with TRBD1 matching 8 bases. Germline-derived CDR1 and CDR2 are MNHEY and SMNVEV (reference sequence). V lost 6 bases to trimming and J lost 3 bases; unmatched junction nucleotides: 7. There are 15 residues in the CDR3.